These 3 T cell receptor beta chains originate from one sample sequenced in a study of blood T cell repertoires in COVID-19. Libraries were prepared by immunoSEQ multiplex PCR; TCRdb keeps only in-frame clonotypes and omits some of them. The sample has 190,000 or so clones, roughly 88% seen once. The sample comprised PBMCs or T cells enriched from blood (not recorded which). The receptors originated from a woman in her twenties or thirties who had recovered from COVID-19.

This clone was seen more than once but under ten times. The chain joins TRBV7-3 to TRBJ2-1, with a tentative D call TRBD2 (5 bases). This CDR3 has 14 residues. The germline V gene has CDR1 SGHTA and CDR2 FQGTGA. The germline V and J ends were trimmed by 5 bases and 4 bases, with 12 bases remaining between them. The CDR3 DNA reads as TGTGCCAGCAGCCCAGGACTCTCGTACAATGAGCAGTTCTTC. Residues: CASSPGLSYNEQFF.

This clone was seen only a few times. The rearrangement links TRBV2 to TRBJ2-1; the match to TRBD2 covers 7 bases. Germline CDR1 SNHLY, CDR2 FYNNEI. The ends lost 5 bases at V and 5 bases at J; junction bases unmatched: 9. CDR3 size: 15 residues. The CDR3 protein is CASSKGRRGNNEQFF. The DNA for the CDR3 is TGTGCCAGCAGTAAGGGACGGCGGGGGAACAATGAGCAGTTCTTC.

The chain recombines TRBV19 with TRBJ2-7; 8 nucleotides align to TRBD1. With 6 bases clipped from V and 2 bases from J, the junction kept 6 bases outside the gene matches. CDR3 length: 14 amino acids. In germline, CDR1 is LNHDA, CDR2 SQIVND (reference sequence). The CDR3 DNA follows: TGTGCCAGTAGGCTTGGACAGGGACCCTACGAGCAGTACTTC. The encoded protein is CASRLGQGPYEQYF.